These 21 T cell receptor beta chains were sequenced from one sample in a study of T cell changes during pregnancy in multiple sclerosis. Data came from immunoSEQ multiplex PCR; TCRdb stores just in-frame clones and leaves some out. The data hold 71,000 or so clones, with around 90% observed a single time. Sequences were derived from peripheral blood, sampled in the third trimester of pregnancy. The source is a female donor with multiple sclerosis, enrolled in a pregnancy study.

The chain combines TRBV5-5 with TRBJ2-7; D is possibly TRBD2 (5 bases). There are 17 residues in the CDR3. Looked up from germline, CDR1 is SGHKS and CDR2 is YYEKEE (reference sequence). The V and J ends lost 0 bases and 0 bases respectively, with 16 bases between them. In DNA form, the CDR3 reads TGTGCCAGCAGCTTGGGACGAAGCGGCATGTACTCCTACGAGCAGTACTTC. Its protein is CASSLGRSGMYSYEQYF.

The chain employs TRBV28 and TRBJ1-1; D ambiguous. The CDR3 runs 12 residues. V was cut by 6 bases and J by 1 base, with 6 bases left in between. Germline V gene lookup returns CDR1 MDHEN and CDR2 SYDVKM. This chain's CDR3 is CASRLGNTEAFF. In DNA form, the CDR3 reads TGTGCCAGCAGACTAGGGAACACTGAAGCTTTCTTT.

For the CDR3, the DNA is TGTGCCAGCAGCGCGACAGGGGTATTCTCTGGGGCCAACGTCCTGACTTTC. Protein: CASSATGVFSGANVLTF. This chain uses TRBV9 with TRBJ2-6; 8 bases line up with TRBD1. The CDR3 covers 17 residues. J was trimmed by 0 bases and V by 3 bases; bases with no gene match: 5. Germline CDR1 and CDR2: SGDLS and YYNGEE.

The rearrangement uses TRBV2 and TRBJ1-1, with D possibly matching TRBD1 (5 bases). Germline V gene lookup returns CDR1 SNHLY and CDR2 FYNNEI. V lost 4 bases to trimming and J lost 3 bases, with 12 bases between them. This CDR3 has 14 residues. The DNA for the CDR3 is TGTGCCAGCAGTGTCCGAGGGGAGGACACTGAAGCTTTCTTT. This translates into CASSVRGEDTEAFF.

The chain employs TRBV9 and TRBJ2-3; 7 positions match TRBD2. The CDR3 loop spans 15 amino acids. V lost 0 bases and J lost 0; bases outside the gene matches: 1. Germline CDR1 and CDR2: SGDLS and YYNGEE. The CDR3 nucleotides read TGTGCCAGCAGCGTAGTTAGCGGGAGCACAGATACGCAGTATTTT. Amino acid sequence: CASSVVSGSTDTQYF.

The chain's CDR3 is CASSSGGIGTEAFF. The CDR3 bases are TGTGCCAGCAGCTCTGGAGGGATTGGCACTGAAGCTTTCTTT. The chain combines TRBV7-3 with TRBJ1-1; no definite D call. CDR3 length: 14 amino acids. Looked up from germline, CDR1 is SGHTA and CDR2 is FQGTGA. Deletions cut 4 bases from V and 4 bases from J, with 13 bases between. The full variable domain, with the rest looked up from reference TRBV7-3 and TRBJ1-1, is GAGVSQTPSNKVTEKGKYVELRCDPISGHTALYWYRQSLGQGPEFLIYFQGTGAADDSGLPNDRFFAVRPEGSVSTLKIQRTERGDSAVYLCASSSGGIGTEAFFGQGTRLTVV.

The chain has TRBV5-1 and TRBJ1-1; 7 bases line up with TRBD1. The V segment lost 2 bases and the J segment 5 bases; nucleotides outside the gene matches: 6. Germline assignment: CDR1 SGHRS and CDR2 YFSETQ. The CDR3 covers 14 residues. CDR3 region: CASSFTGVETEAFF. The CDR3 coding sequence is TGCGCCAGCAGCTTTACAGGGGTTGAGACTGAAGCTTTCTTT.

This clone was counted only a few times. V usage is TRBV28 and J usage is TRBJ1-1; the D is unclear. V lost 5 bases to trimming and J lost 6 bases, with 7 bases between them. Germline V gene sequence: CDR1 MDHEN, CDR2 SYDVKM. The CDR3 sequence is 11 residues long. The CDR3 sequence is CASSLLSEAFF. CDR3 bases: TGTGCCAGCAGTCTCCTATCTGAAGCTTTCTTT.

The chain employs TRBV9 and TRBJ2-7, with 11 bases fitting TRBD2. The CDR3 length is 15 residues. Germline V CDR1 and CDR2: SGDLS, YYNGEE. Trimming removed 2 bases from V and 4 bases from J; junction bases left unmatched: 5. CDR3 sequence: CASSVMASGGYEQYF. As DNA, the CDR3 is TGTGCCAGCAGCGTCATGGCTAGCGGGGGGTACGAGCAGTACTTC.

This clone was seen only once. The chain links TRBV5-1 to TRBJ2-1, with 10 bases identical to TRBD1. This CDR3 comprises 16 residues. The germline CDR1 and CDR2 sequences are SGHRS and YFSETQ. V lost 2 bases to trimming and J lost 2 bases; unmatched junction nucleotides: 4. DNA for the CDR3: TGCGCCAGCAGCTTATCTGGACAGGGGGCCTACAATGAGCAGTTCTTC. It specifies CASSLSGQGAYNEQFF.

The V call is TRBV7-9, the J call TRBJ2-7; 7 bases align to TRBD1. Germline trimming cut 4 bases from V and 3 bases from J; bases unmatched to any gene: 9. The CDR3 length is 15 residues. The germline V gene has CDR1 SEHNR and CDR2 FQNEAQ (reference sequence). The CDR3, as DNA: TGTGCCAGCAGCTCTTTCAGGGGGTTCCTCTACGAGCAGTACTTC. This codes for CASSSFRGFLYEQYF.

The chain recombines TRBV19 with TRBJ2-1; 9 nucleotides match TRBD2. Per the germline V gene, CDR1 is LNHDA and CDR2 is SQIVND (reference sequence). The V and J ends lost 2 bases and 9 bases, in that order; junction bases with no gene match: 5. The CDR3 contains 14 residues. This CDR3 reads CASSISGTSIEQFF. CDR3 DNA: TGTGCCAGTAGTATATCCGGGACTAGCATTGAGCAGTTCTTC. Combining the CDR3 with reference TRBV19 and TRBJ2-1 gives the whole variable domain DGGITQSPKYLFRKEGQNVTLSCEQNLNHDAMYWYRQDPGQGLRLIYYSQIVNDFQKGDIAEGYSVSREKKESFPLTVTSAQKNPTAFYLCASSISGTSIEQFFGPGTRLTVL.

The chain joins TRBV27 to TRBJ1-3; D ambiguous. Trimming pared 3 bases from V and 4 bases from J, leaving 7 bases between. The CDR3 runs 13 residues. Per germline, CDR1 MNHEY and CDR2 SMNVEV (reference sequence). The CDR3 spells CASSFTVGNTIYF. CDR3 in DNA: TGTGCCAGCAGTTTTACAGTCGGAAACACCATATATTTT.

CDR3 sequence (DNA): TGCGCCAGCAAATCGGGAACTGGAAACACCATATATTTT. Translation: CASKSGTGNTIYF. The J gene is TRBJ1-3, the V gene TRBV5-1; D not certain. The CDR3 is 13 residues long. V gave up 6 bases and J gave up 2 bases, with 9 bases separating them. Germline CDR1 is SGHRS and CDR2 is YFSETQ.

This clone has just one count. The chain uses TRBV30 and TRBJ1-4; 7 bases fit TRBD1. V was clipped by 0 bases and J by 6 bases; unmatched bases: 7. Germline V lookup: CDR1 GTSNPN, CDR2 SVGIG (reference sequence). This CDR3 contains 15 residues. The CDR3 region is CAWSVDRVGHEKLFF. In DNA, the CDR3 is TGTGCCTGGAGTGTAGACAGGGTGGGCCATGAAAAACTGTTTTTT.

The chain employs TRBV4-1 and TRBJ2-3; 8 positions match TRBD1. The CDR3 length is 17 residues. Germline V gene data show CDR1 as MGHRA and CDR2 as YSYEKL. The V gene end was trimmed by 0 bases and the J gene end by 4 bases; junction bases not matched to a gene: 9. CDR3 DNA: TGCGCCAGCAGCCAAGATAGCGAACAGGGGGTAGCAGATACGCAGTATTTT. Translating it yields CASSQDSEQGVADTQYF.

The chain has TRBV28 and TRBJ2-7; tentative D call: TRBD1 (6 bases). There are 14 residues in the CDR3. V was trimmed by 7 bases and J by 3 bases, leaving 16 bases between them. Germline-derived CDR1 and CDR2 are MDHEN and SYDVKM. CDR3 DNA sequence: TGTGCCAGCAACCGACCCGGGACAAACTACGAGCAGTACTTC. Residues: CASNRPGTNYEQYF.

The chain has TRBV25-1 and TRBJ2-3; 13 bases match TRBD2. V was pared by 3 bases and J by 4 bases, with 1 base of the junction left unmatched. CDR1 is MGHDK and CDR2 is SYGVNS in the germline V gene. This CDR3 has 15 amino acids. CDR3 sequence: CASSDGLAGADTQYF. The CDR3 DNA sequence: TGTGCCAGCAGTGATGGACTAGCGGGAGCAGATACGCAGTATTTT.

CDR3 residues: CASSYADRPYEQYF. For the CDR3, the DNA is TGTGCCAGCAGTTACGCGGACAGGCCCTACGAGCAGTACTTC. This sequence joins TRBV6-5 and TRBJ2-7, with TRBD1 matching 7 bases. The germline gives CDR1 MNHEY, CDR2 SVGAGI. This CDR3 region has 14 residues. V lost 2 bases to trimming and J lost 2 bases; unmatched junction nucleotides: 3.

The CDR3 spells CASSTSGSLSEQYF. CDR3 bases: TGTGCCAGCAGCACTAGCGGGAGTTTGAGCGAGCAGTACTTC. This chain joins TRBV5-6 and TRBJ2-5, with 11 bases that match TRBD2. The DNA matches TRBJ2-7 better at its end, which makes the J call doubtful. Looked up from germline, CDR1 is SGHDT and CDR2 is YYEEEE. The CDR3 has 14 amino acids.

The rearrangement joins TRBV4-3 to TRBJ2-7, with 10 bases fitting TRBD1. The CDR3 covers 18 residues. The germline CDR1 and CDR2 sequences are LGHNA and YSLEER. V gave up 4 bases and J gave up 3 bases; unmatched junction bases: 15. The CDR3: CASSLSSWSGQGSYEQYF. CDR3 bases: TGCGCCAGCAGCCTAAGCTCCTGGTCGGGACAGGGGAGCTACGAGCAGTACTTC.